Listed below are T cell receptor beta chains from one sample, sequenced in a study of control samples from healthy donors and cancer patients. Clones were sequenced by immunoSEQ multiplex PCR, and TCRdb holds only the in-frame ones, with some missing. Here the sample spans 100,000 to 150,000 clones, around 93% being singletons. Sequencing used blood. Receptor source: a young man in good health. CDR3s include the opening cysteine and the closing phenylalanine or tryptophan. Fields, in order: V gene, J gene, D gene, clone size, CDR3 DNA, CDR3 protein. D genes are given only for firm matches. Only part of the rows carry a size: once, few, many, or a class if the clone is expanded.

TRBV18,TRBJ1-2,NA,NA,TGTGCCAGCTCACCGACCCTCACTAACTATGGCTACACCTTC,CASSPTLTNYGYTF
TRBV7-2,TRBJ2-7,TRBD2,NA,TGTGCCAGCAGCTACGGACTAGCGGGGATCTACGAGCAGTACTTC,CASSYGLAGIYEQYF
TRBV3-1/TRBV3-2,TRBJ2-7,NA,NA,TGTGCCAGCAGCCCCAGCTCCTACGAGCAGTACTTC,CASSPSSYEQYF
TRBV4-1,TRBJ2-4,NA,NA,TGCGCCAGCAGCCAAGATGGTCGGCGGGGAGATGCTAAAAACATTCAGTACTTC,CASSQDGRRGDAKNIQYF
TRBV6-2/TRBV6-3,TRBJ1-6,NA,NA,TGTGCCAGCAGTTATTCGGAGGCCAGGGAAAATTCACCCCTCCACTTT,CASSYSEARENSPLHF
TRBV7-9,TRBJ2-1,TRBD2,NA,TGTGCCAGCAGCGCTACACTAGCGGGGGGTACCTACAATGAGCAGTTCTTC,CASSATLAGGTYNEQFF
TRBV6-5,TRBJ2-5,NA,NA,TGTGCCAGCAGTTGGACTGTCCAAGAGACCCAGTACTTC,CASSWTVQETQYF
TRBV7-6,TRBJ1-1,NA,few,TGTGCCAGCAGCTCTCAAACTGGGATGCCGAACACTGAAGCTTTCTTT,CASSSQTGMPNTEAFF
TRBV6-1,TRBJ1-4,NA,NA,TGTGCCAGCAGTGACCGGGATGCAACTAATGAAAAACTGTTTTTT,CASSDRDATNEKLFF
TRBV19,TRBJ1-2,TRBD1,NA,TGTGCCAGTAGTGTAGACAGGGGCCCTGGAGGCTACACCTTC,CASSVDRGPGGYTF
TRBV12-5,TRBJ1-3,NA,NA,TGTGCTAGTGGTTTGGTAGCATGGTCCTGGGGGGTCCGGGCCGGCTCTGGAAACACCATATATTTT,CASGLVAWSWGVRAGSGNTIYF
TRBV27,TRBJ1-6,TRBD1,NA,TGTGCCAGCAGTTTATTCGACAGGGGGCGCAGAGCACCCCTCCACTTT,CASSLFDRGRRAPLHF
TRBV3-1/TRBV3-2,TRBJ2-3,TRBD2,once,TGTGCCAGCAGCCCCATGACTAGCGGTAGCGCAGATACGCAGTATTTT,CASSPMTSGSADTQYF
TRBV29-1,TRBJ1-2,NA,NA,TGCAGCGTTGGTGTGCGGAATACTAACTATGGCTACACCTTC,CSVGVRNTNYGYTF
TRBV7-2,TRBJ1-3,NA,NA,TGTGCCAGCAGCCCCTGGGGGGCAGCTGGAAACACCATATATTTT,CASSPWGAAGNTIYF
TRBV27,TRBJ2-1,NA,NA,TGTGCCAGCAGTTTAGAGGCTCACAGGGAGCAGTTCTTC,CASSLEAHREQFF
TRBV7-9,TRBJ2-1,TRBD1,NA,TGTGCCAGCAGCACTACGGGACAGGGCGGCCACAATGAGCAGTTCTTC,CASSTTGQGGHNEQFF
TRBV4-1,TRBJ2-7,NA,once,TGCGCCAGCAGCTACGGTGCGAACAGGGCCTACGAGCAGTACTTC,CASSYGANRAYEQYF
TRBV7-9,TRBJ1-1,TRBD1,NA,TGTGCCAGCAGCTTCCAGGGGGGAACTGAAGCTTTCTTT,CASSFQGGTEAFF
TRBV4-2,TRBJ2-3,TRBD2,few,TGTGCCAGCAGCCAAGAGCCAGCGGGGGGTCCTCGCACAGATACGCAGTATTTT,CASSQEPAGGPRTDTQYF
TRBV7-2,TRBJ1-1,NA,NA,TGTGCCAGCAGCAGGACGGCTAACACTGAAGCTTTCTTT,CASSRTANTEAFF
TRBV6-5,TRBJ1-2,NA,NA,TGTGCCAGCAGGGCAGGACAGCAATATGGCTACACCTTC,CASRAGQQYGYTF
TRBV6-1,TRBJ1-5,NA,NA,TGTGCCAGCAGTGAACCCGGACTTAGTCACAGGGTGGTCGGCAATCAGCCCCAGCATTTT,CASSEPGLSHRVVGNQPQHF
TRBV2,TRBJ1-3,NA,once,TGTGCCAGCAGTGAATGGGAGGTGCACTCTGGAAACACCATATATTTT,CASSEWEVHSGNTIYF
TRBV5-4,TRBJ1-1,NA,NA,TGTGCCAGCAGCTTGTTGGACACTCGGAACGCTTTCTTT,CASSLLDTRNAFF
TRBV3-1/TRBV3-2,TRBJ2-7,NA,NA,TGTGCCAGCAGCGACCGGGATTCCCTCATCCTTTTC,CASSDRDSLILF
TRBV5-6,TRBJ1-2,TRBD1,once,TGTGCCAGCAGCTTGGAGGACAGGGGATACTATGGCTACACCTTC,CASSLEDRGYYGYTF
TRBV3-1/TRBV3-2,TRBJ1-1,TRBD1,NA,TGTGCCAGCAGCCAGAGGACAGGGGAGGCTGAAGCTTTCTTT,CASSQRTGEAEAFF
TRBV3-1/TRBV3-2,TRBJ1-3,NA,once,TGTGCCAGCAGCCACAGGGGAGTCTCTGGAAACACCATATATTTT,CASSHRGVSGNTIYF
TRBV20-1,TRBJ1-1,NA,once,TGCAGCCTTGGGGCGAACACTGAAGCTTTCTTT,CSLGANTEAFF
TRBV27,TRBJ2-3,NA,NA,TGTGCCAGCAGTTTATGGGGGAACACAGATACGCAGTATTTT,CASSLWGNTDTQYF
TRBV6-1,TRBJ2-1,TRBD2,NA,TGTGCCAGCAGTGAAGTTCCTAGCGGGGGGGCCTACAATGAGCAGTTCTTC,CASSEVPSGGAYNEQFF
TRBV4-2,TRBJ2-1,NA,NA,TGTGCCAGCAGCCAAGCCGACCAGCAGTTCTTC,CASSQADQQFF
TRBV5-1,TRBJ2-5,TRBD1,NA,TGCGCCAGCAGCGCCCGGGACAGGGCTCAAGAGACCCAGTACTTC,CASSARDRAQETQYF
TRBV5-1,TRBJ2-4,TRBD2,NA,TGCGCCAGCAGCCGACTAGCGTCCGCGGCCAAAAACATTCAGTACTTC,CASSRLASAAKNIQYF
TRBV7-3,TRBJ2-1,TRBD2,NA,TGTGCCAGCAGCTCGCTCCCCGACTTTAGCGGGGGGGGAGTTCACAATGAGCAGTTCTTC,CASSSLPDFSGGGVHNEQFF
TRBV2,TRBJ2-1,NA,NA,TGTGCCAGCAGTGTGAATACTAGGGAATACACGAGCTCCTACAATGAGCAGTTCTTC,CASSVNTREYTSSYNEQFF
TRBV9,TRBJ1-3,TRBD1,NA,TGTGCCAGCAGCGTAGGGCAGGGGGCCTTGGGAAACACCATATATTTT,CASSVGQGALGNTIYF
TRBV7-9,TRBJ1-1,NA,NA,TGTGCCAGCAGCTTATTGGCAGGTGACACTGAAGCTTTCTTT,CASSLLAGDTEAFF
TRBV15,TRBJ1-3,NA,NA,TGTGCCACCAGCAGAGATTGGGGGCCGAGCTCTGGAAACACCATATATTTT,CATSRDWGPSSGNTIYF
TRBV6-1,TRBJ1-1,NA,NA,TGTGCCAGCAGTGAAGAGGGTGCGGGGGCCGCTGAAGCTTTCTTT,CASSEEGAGAAEAFF